This is a list of T cell receptor beta chains from one sample in a study of T cells after yellow fever vaccination. TCRdb ran MiXCR on the 5' RACE reads and lists one entry per CDR3 protein. The sample lists about 99,000 distinct CDR3 sequences; less than 6% were seen once. This sample comprised CD8+ T cells sorted from PBMCs, obtained 10 days after the yellow fever booster vaccination. The source is a man aged 18 to 30 who received the YFV17D yellow fever vaccine. CDR3s include the opening cysteine and the closing phenylalanine or tryptophan. A D gene is named only where the DNA matches it firmly. Only part of the rows carry a size: once, few, many, or a class if the clone is expanded.

V,size,J,D,DNA,CDR3
TRBV4-1,NA,TRBJ2-5,TRBD1,TGCGCCAGCAGCCAACCTTTGGGACAGCAAGAGACCCAGTACTTC,CASSQPLGQQETQYF
TRBV5-6,NA,TRBJ1-5,TRBD1,TGTGCCACACCAGGGGGCGCAGACCATAGCAATCAGCCCCAGCATTTT,CATPGGADHSNQPQHF
TRBV7-9,NA,TRBJ1-5,NA,TGTGCCAGCAGCTTTGGTACTCAGCCCCAGCATTTT,CASSFGTQPQHF
TRBV5-1,many,TRBJ2-1,TRBD2,TGCGCCAGCAGCTTGGCTCTGGGACTAGCCGTCAATGAGCAGTTCTTC,CASSLALGLAVNEQFF
TRBV19,many,TRBJ1-1,NA,TGTGCCAGTAGTATTAGCTCGGGGACCGAAGCTTTCTTT,CASSISSGTEAFF
TRBV27,NA,TRBJ2-5,NA,TGTGCCAGCAGTTTGCCGGGCAAGACCCAGTACTTC,CASSLPGKTQYF
TRBV5-6,NA,TRBJ2-3,TRBD2,TGTGCCAGCAGCCCGGGACTAGACTCTAGCACAGATACGCAGTATTTT,CASSPGLDSSTDTQYF
TRBV10-3,NA,TRBJ1-1,NA,TGTGCCATCAGTGAGTCGGGGACGAACACTGAAGCTTTCTTT,CAISESGTNTEAFF
TRBV12-3/TRBV12-4,few,TRBJ1-5,NA,TGTGCCAGCAGTTTAAACCCCAATCAGCCCCAGCATTTT,CASSLNPNQPQHF
TRBV6-1,NA,TRBJ2-4,NA,TGTGCCAGCAGTGAAGAATGGAAAAACATTCAGTACTTC,CASSEEWKNIQYF
TRBV11-2,few,TRBJ2-5,NA,TGTGCCAGCAGCTTGTTTACCTCGGGCGGAGAGACCCAGTACTTC,CASSLFTSGGETQYF
TRBV10-2,many,TRBJ2-3,TRBD1,TGCGCCAGCAGTGAGGGACAGGATAGCACAGATACGCAGTATTTT,CASSEGQDSTDTQYF
TRBV19,few,TRBJ2-7,TRBD1,TGTGCCAGCTCCGGGACAGCGCTCTCCTACGAGCAGTACTTC,CASSGTALSYEQYF
TRBV6-5,NA,TRBJ1-6,TRBD1,TGTGCCAGCAGTCGTTCTCAGGGGGCCAATTCACCCCTCCACTTT,CASSRSQGANSPLHF
TRBV6-2/TRBV6-3,NA,TRBJ2-1,NA,TGTGCCAGCAGTTGGGACGGGTGGTATGAGCAGTTCTTC,CASSWDGWYEQFF
TRBV6-5,NA,TRBJ2-1,TRBD1,TGTGCCAGCAGCCCCCGGGCAGGGGGCTACGGGGGCTTCCTGAATGAGCAGTTCTTC,CASSPRAGGYGGFLNEQFF
TRBV5-6,many,TRBJ2-2,NA,TGTGCCAGCAGCTTGCGCGGGTCCGGGGAGCTGTTTTTT,CASSLRGSGELFF
TRBV19,few,TRBJ2-1,NA,TGTGCCAGTAGTATAGAGTCCCACGCCAATGAGCAGTTCTTC,CASSIESHANEQFF
TRBV7-9,once,TRBJ1-4,NA,TGTGCCAGCACGCAGACGTCGGGGATAAATGAAAAACTGTTTTTT,CASTQTSGINEKLFF
TRBV4-1,few,TRBJ2-1,TRBD2,TGCGCCAGCAGCCAAGATCCCACTAGCGGGGGCCTGGGGGATGAGCAGTTCTTC,CASSQDPTSGGLGDEQFF
TRBV27,NA,TRBJ2-4,NA,TGTGCCAGCAGTTCATGGACCGCCTCGAACATTCAGTACTTC,CASSSWTASNIQYF
TRBV7-3,many,TRBJ1-2,TRBD1,TGTGCCAGCAGCCCCTCGGGGGACAGAGCGAACTATGGCTACACCTTC,CASSPSGDRANYGYTF
TRBV20-1,NA,TRBJ1-5,NA,TGCAGTGCTAGAGCCCTAGTACAGGAGTTCAATCAGCCCCAGCATTTT,CSARALVQEFNQPQHF
TRBV7-9,many,TRBJ2-2,TRBD2,TGTGCCAGCCGGGGAGGGTCGAACACCGGGGAGCTGTTTTTT,CASRGGSNTGELFF
TRBV7-9,few,TRBJ1-2,TRBD1,TGTGCCAGCAGCTCCACCGGGACAGGGCGGTATGGCTACACCTTC,CASSSTGTGRYGYTF
TRBV29-1,NA,TRBJ2-7,NA,TGCAGCGTTGGTCTGGGGTCCTACGAGCAGTACTTC,CSVGLGSYEQYF
TRBV10-3,many,TRBJ2-1,TRBD1,TGTGCCATCAGTGAGAGGGGACAGGGCCACAATGAGCAGTTCTTC,CAISERGQGHNEQFF
TRBV4-2,NA,TRBJ2-7,NA,TGTGCCAGCAGCCAAAATAGGGTTGAGCAGTACTTC,CASSQNRVEQYF
TRBV12-3/TRBV12-4,many,TRBJ2-1,NA,TGTGCCAGCAGTTTAGGAGGGTCTCTCAATGAGCAGTTCTTC,CASSLGGSLNEQFF
TRBV6-2/TRBV6-3,many,TRBJ2-1,TRBD1,TGTGCCAGCAGTAGGCAGGGGGCGAGTGAGCAGTTCTTC,CASSRQGASEQFF
TRBV29-1,few,TRBJ1-2,NA,TGCAGCGACGAAGGCACGGCTGGCTATGGCTACACCTTC,CSDEGTAGYGYTF
TRBV6-2/TRBV6-3,few,TRBJ1-2,TRBD1,TGTGCCAGCAGTAACCACAGGGGGAACTATGGCTACACCTTC,CASSNHRGNYGYTF
TRBV7-9,NA,TRBJ1-6,NA,TGTGCCAGCAGCCAGAAGGGATTCGACAATTCACCCCTCCACTTT,CASSQKGFDNSPLHF
TRBV7-2,NA,TRBJ1-6,NA,TGTGCCAGCAGCTTCAGCTCCTATAATTCACCCCTCCACTTT,CASSFSSYNSPLHF
TRBV6-2/TRBV6-3,NA,TRBJ2-3,NA,TGTGCCAGCAGTTACCCGGGGACCGATAGCACAGATACGCAGTATTTT,CASSYPGTDSTDTQYF
TRBV4-1,many,TRBJ2-1,NA,TGCGCCAGCAGCCAAGAGGGGAATGAGCAGTTCTTC,CASSQEGNEQFF
TRBV6-2/TRBV6-3,NA,TRBJ2-7,NA,TGTGCCAGCAGTTACAACCTTGGGTCGGGACGCGAGCAGTACTTC,CASSYNLGSGREQYF
TRBV7-2,many,TRBJ2-1,TRBD1,TGTGCCAGCAGCTACACACGACAGGGGTCGAATGAGCAGTTCTTC,CASSYTRQGSNEQFF
TRBV6-5,NA,TRBJ1-3,NA,TGTGCCAGCAGTTACGGGGGGGGCCCTTATGCTATCTCTGGAAACACCATATATTTT,CASSYGGGPYAISGNTIYF